This T cell receptor (beta chain) was sequenced in a study of Tregs in tolerant kidney transplant recipients (dated by TCRdb to the late 2010s). Study-level background: TCRbeta sequencing was used in the study to identify donor-specific regulatory T cells before combined kidney and bone marrow transplantation, and the identified cells were then tracked after transplant. TCRbeta repertoire sequencing was used in 3 healthy controls to compare several methods for expanding Tregs specific for an allogeneic donor. General study outcomes and caveats: Expanding Tregs with activated donor B cells appeared to identify the most biologically relevant and donor-specific TCRbeta repertoire. Because only a small number of patients were included, the study had limitations, and the results will need to be validated in larger populations as well as under other immunosuppression protocols. Biological reproducibility was not directly addressed, though technical replication error appeared minimal.

V loses 5 bases at its end and J loses 2 bases; junction bases beyond the gene matches: 4. The germline V gene (reference sequence) specifies MNHEY as CDR1 and SMNVEV as CDR2. Counted from cysteine to phenylalanine, this CDR3 has 15 amino acids. The CDR3 DNA has 45 bases and is translated from base 1. As concerns this clone: Its antigen specificity is not known. Nothing much larger sits one base from this clone, and base qualities are not available.

Thawed PBMCs were FACS-sorted into unstimulated Tregs (CD4+CD25+CD127-), CD4+ non-Tregs (CD4+CD25-), CD4 cells and CD8 cells. Healthy control blood was obtained either as purchased buffy coats or from healthy volunteers. Healthy control blood was processed to PBMCs by Ficoll density gradient and cryopreserved, and patient PBMCs were collected before and after transplant. For TCRbeta CDR3 sequencing, genomic DNA from the sorted cells was extracted using the QIAGEN DNeasy Blood and Tissue Kit. High-throughput TCRbeta CDR3 sequencing was carried out commercially through immunoSEQ, with PCR amplification with bias correction and internal controls included. Turning to the authors' computational methods: Unique productive TCRbeta sequences were defined by CDR3 nucleotide sequence when primers matched and otherwise by CDR3 amino acid sequence together with Vbeta and Jbeta genes. To correct sorting error, sequences shared between sorted populations at a frequency ratio of 2:1 or less were removed; the rest were assigned to the higher population. A sequence was defined as donor-reactive if the sequence was expanded at least 5-fold in CFSE-low cells compared with unstimulated cells and had a frequency of at least 0.01% in CFSE-low cells. Repertoire divergence was quantified by Jensen-Shannon divergence using the top 100 TCRbeta sequences ranked by frequency. For samples with multiple sequencing runs, sorting error was corrected separately for each run before the runs were pooled. Held by TCRdb, this immuneACCESS table contains in-frame sequences only and omits some clones. Under half of the omission traces to an unresolved V gene where checked; the cause of the rest is unknown. The DNA gave D and trimming, while V, J and clone size come from that table. For this sample there are some 70,000 clones; roughly 84% appear just once. More than 4% of the sample rests with the top ten.

This TCR came from a human donor in good health. Input material: CD4+ T cells from blood. The chain is assembled from TRBV27 and TRBJ1-2; 11 junctional bases match TRBD1. The sequenced DNA: TGTGCCAGCAGTCCCGGGGACAGGGGGAACTATGGCTACACCTTC. This yields the protein CASSPGDRGNYGYTF.